One sample yielded the 13 T cell receptor beta chains listed below, sequenced in a study of T cell changes during pregnancy in multiple sclerosis. Sequencing was performed with immunoSEQ multiplex PCR; in TCRdb, only in-frame clones are kept and a portion is missing. The top ten hold approximately 1.4% of the sample, which has 55,000 to 70,000 clones, 92% seen once. This specimen consisted of peripheral blood, obtained in the second trimester of pregnancy. All receptors come from a female donor in good health, enrolled as a control in a pregnancy study.

The chain has TRBV7-2 and TRBJ2-3, with a possible D match to TRBD1 (6 bases). Deletions cut 4 bases from V and 1 base from J, with 12 bases between. Looked up from germline, CDR1 is SGHTA and CDR2 is FQGNSA. CDR3 length: 15 residues. CDR3 sequence reads: CASSYQGTGTDTQYF. In DNA, the CDR3 is TGTGCCAGCAGCTATCAGGGGACGGGCACAGATACGCAGTATTTT.

V is TRBV15 and J is TRBJ1-6; D gene ambiguous. Germline V lookup: CDR1 LNHNV, CDR2 YYDKDF (reference sequence). The CDR3 loop spans 13 amino acids. With 2 bases removed from V and 9 bases from J, the gap between germline ends came to 8 bases. The CDR3 DNA sequence: TGTGCCACCAGCAGAAGAGGCGGTTCACCCCTCCACTTT. It yields the protein CATSRRGGSPLHF.

The rearrangement uses TRBV7-2 and TRBJ2-7; perhaps TRBD2 as D (5 bases). Germline V gene lookup returns CDR1 SGHTA and CDR2 FQGNSA. With 5 bases removed from V and 7 bases from J, the gap between germline ends came to 24 bases. This CDR3 is 16 amino acids long. CDR3 bases: TGTGCCAGCAGCGCCCAAGGCCGGGAACGATCACGGGAGCAGTACTTC. Protein: CASSAQGRERSREQYF.

The gene calls are TRBV20-1 and TRBJ1-1, with D perhaps matching TRBD1 (5 bases). The length of the CDR3 is 11 residues. With 3 bases removed from V and 7 bases from J, the gap between germline ends came to 9 bases. Looked up from germline, CDR1 is DFQATT and CDR2 is SNEGSKA (reference sequence). CDR3 in amino acids: CSARVDSEAFF. The CDR3 DNA reads TGCAGTGCTAGGGTAGACAGTGAAGCTTTCTTT.

V is TRBV19 and J is TRBJ1-5; 12 bases are shared with TRBD1. The CDR3 loop spans 16 amino acids. Germline V gene data show CDR1 as LNHDA and CDR2 as SQIVND (reference sequence). V lost 5 bases, J lost 6 bases, and 8 bases stayed unmatched. CDR3 residues: CASSRPGTGGGQPQHF. In nucleotides, the CDR3 is TGTGCCAGTAGTCGTCCCGGGACAGGGGGCGGTCAGCCCCAGCATTTT. Based on the CDR3 plus reference TRBV19 and TRBJ1-5, the full variable domain is DGGITQSPKYLFRKEGQNVTLSCEQNLNHDAMYWYRQDPGQGLRLIYYSQIVNDFQKGDIAEGYSVSREKKESFPLTVTSAQKNPTAFYLCASSRPGTGGGQPQHFGDGTRLSIL.

This clone was picked up one time. The rearrangement uses TRBV28 and TRBJ2-5; D is perhaps TRBD1 (6 bases). V was shortened by 2 bases and J by 5 bases, with 6 bases between the two germline ends. The CDR3 covers 12 residues. Looked up from germline, CDR1 is MDHEN and CDR2 is SYDVKM. Here the CDR3 DNA reads TGTGCCAGCAGTTTAGACAGGGAGACCCAGTACTTC. Translation gives CASSLDRETQYF.

The V call is TRBV7-7, the J call TRBJ2-1; perhaps TRBD2 as D (5 bases). V was cut by 5 bases and J by 6 bases, with 14 bases left in between. The germline gives CDR1 SSHAT, CDR2 FNYEAQ (reference sequence). The CDR3 contains 14 residues. In nucleotides, the CDR3 is TGTGCCAGCAGCAAAGCTTCGGGGTCCAATGAGCAGTTCTTC. Its protein product is CASSKASGSNEQFF.

The J gene is TRBJ2-3, the V gene TRBV4-1; D gene uncertain. V lost 2 bases to trimming and J lost 1 base, with 4 bases between them. Germline V lookup: CDR1 MGHRA, CDR2 YSYEKL. The CDR3 totals 13 residues. CDR3 sequence: CASSQTGTDTQYF. DNA of the CDR3: TGCGCCAGCAGCCAAACAGGCACAGATACGCAGTATTTT.

CDR3 residues: CASSDTSREPVGEKLFF. CDR3 coding DNA: TGTGCCAGCAGTGACACTTCCAGGGAACCCGTGGGGGAAAAACTGTTTTTT. The J gene is TRBJ1-4, the V gene TRBV6-1, with D tentatively TRBD1 (5 bases). Looked up from germline, CDR1 is MNHNS and CDR2 is SASEGT. CDR3 length: 17 amino acids. The V end was cut by 3 bases, the J end by 8 bases, with 22 bases between.

CDR3 bases: TGTGCCAGCAGCCACGGGGACTATGGCTACACCTTC. It translates to CASSHGDYGYTF. This chain joins TRBV6-5 and TRBJ1-2; D gene unclear. CDR1 MNHEY and CDR2 SVGAGI come from the germline V gene. The CDR3 is 12 amino acids. V was cut by 6 bases and J by 3 bases, with 8 bases left in between.

V and J are TRBV12-5 and TRBJ2-2; 8 nucleotides match TRBD2. Germline V gives CDR1 LGHNT, CDR2 FRNRAP. With V trimmed by 5 bases and J by 0 bases, 8 bases remained unmatched. This CDR3 contains 17 residues. This chain's CDR3 is CASGHRQLAANTGELFF. CDR3 DNA sequence: TGTGCTAGTGGTCACCGCCAACTAGCGGCGAACACCGGGGAGCTGTTTTTT.

The gene calls are TRBV6-1 and TRBJ2-5; D might be TRBD2 (5 bases). Germline-derived CDR1 and CDR2 are MNHNS and SASEGT. Trimming shortened V by 6 bases and J by 4 bases, and 18 bases separated the two germline ends. The CDR3 totals 15 residues. DNA of the CDR3: TGTGCCAGCAGCCAACCTGGGAGCGGTGGAGAGACCCAGTACTTC. Its protein product is CASSQPGSGGETQYF.

CDR3 sequence reads: CASSIDLWTPTGELFF. DNA of the CDR3: TGTGCCAGTAGTATAGATCTATGGACTCCCACCGGGGAGCTGTTTTTT. The chain employs TRBV19 and TRBJ2-2, with D possibly matching TRBD2 (5 bases). Germline loops: CDR1 LNHDA, CDR2 SQIVND (reference sequence). The germline V and J ends were trimmed by 0 bases and 4 bases, with 12 bases remaining between them. The CDR3 contains 16 residues.